This entry lists 15 T cell receptor beta chains sequenced from one sample in a study of blood T cell repertoires in COVID-19. Here immunoSEQ multiplex PCR was the method, and the copy in TCRdb shows in-frame clones only, minus some. The sample yields 120,000 or so clones, around 80% seen once. Sample: peripheral blood. These receptors originate from a man older than 75 with active or convalescent COVID-19.

The chain carries TRBV6-5 and TRBJ1-1; a weak D match, TRBD1 (5 bases). Germline assignment: CDR1 MNHEY and CDR2 SVGAGI. The CDR3 has 14 residues. V lost 2 bases, J lost 2 bases, and 9 bases lay in between. The CDR3 protein is CASSYRGSNTEAFF. CDR3 sequence (DNA): TGTGCCAGCAGTTACAGGGGATCTAACACTGAAGCTTTCTTT.

This clone was recorded only once. The V call is TRBV5-6, the J call TRBJ1-2, with TRBD1 as a possible D gene (5 bases). Germline loops: CDR1 SGHDT, CDR2 YYEEEE. This CDR3 spans 15 amino acids. The V end lost 3 bases, the J end lost 5 bases, and 17 bases lay between the germline ends. The DNA of the CDR3 is TGTGCCAGCAGCTCCGGGACTAGGAGAAATTATGGCTACACCTTC. Translated: CASSSGTRRNYGYTF.

The V and J genes are TRBV7-9 and TRBJ1-1; D perhaps matches TRBD1 (6 bases). CDR3 length: 14 residues. Germline lookup yields CDR1 SEHNR and CDR2 FQNEAQ (reference sequence). V was shortened by 4 bases and J by 3 bases, with 12 bases between the two germline ends. CDR3 nucleotide sequence: TGTGCCAGCAGCTCCCAGGGGTCGGACACTGAAGCTTTCTTT. This sequence encodes CASSSQGSDTEAFF.

The chain carries TRBV19 and TRBJ2-6; TRBD2 matches at 11 bases. V was pared by 6 bases and J by 0 bases, with 4 bases of the junction left unmatched. This CDR3 is 17 amino acids long. The V gene's germline CDR1 is LNHDA and CDR2 SQIVND (reference sequence). This chain's CDR3 is CASRKLAGVSGANVLTF. The CDR3 nucleotides are TGTGCCAGTAGGAAACTAGCGGGGGTCTCTGGGGCCAACGTCCTGACTTTC.

This chain connects TRBV24-1 to TRBJ1-2; 9 bases fit TRBD1. The length of the CDR3 is 19 residues. V lost 2 bases, J lost 4 bases, and 16 bases stayed unmatched. CDR1 is KGHDR, CDR2 SFDVKD, per germline. CDR3 DNA: TGTGCCACCAGTGATTCCCCCCGGGACAGGGTCCAACAAAGCTATGGCTACACCTTC. It is translated as CATSDSPRDRVQQSYGYTF.

V and J are TRBV7-9 and TRBJ2-5; D remains ambiguous. V lost 5 bases and J 5 bases, leaving 9 bases between the germline ends. Germline lookup yields CDR1 SEHNR and CDR2 FQNEAQ (reference sequence). CDR3 length: 12 amino acids. This chain's CDR3 is CASSPYSETQYF. In DNA form, the CDR3 reads TGTGCCAGCAGCCCCTATTCGGAGACCCAGTACTTC.

V usage is TRBV12-3 or TRBV12-4 and J usage is TRBJ1-2; the D is unclear. Trimming took off 2 bases at V and 5 bases at J, with 6 bases between the two ends. The CDR3 is 12 residues long. In nucleotides, the CDR3 is TGTGCCAGCAGTTTAAGAGATTATGGCTACACCTTC. This encodes CASSLRDYGYTF.

For the CDR3, the DNA is TGCAGCGTTCGGGAACAGGGGTACGAGCAGTACTTC. Its translation is CSVREQGYEQYF. V usage is TRBV29-1 and J usage is TRBJ2-7, with 7 bases lining up with TRBD1. Trimming cost V 5 bases and J 4 bases; bases outside gene matches: 5. Looked up from germline, CDR1 is SQVTM and CDR2 is ANQGSEA. The CDR3 is made up of 12 amino acids.

The genes are TRBV6-2 or TRBV6-3 and TRBJ2-7; TRBD1 might be the D (6 bases). This CDR3 contains 14 residues. CDR1 is MNHEY and CDR2 is SVGEGT in the germline V gene. The germline V and J ends were trimmed by 6 bases and 0 bases, with 12 bases remaining between them. DNA of the CDR3: TGTGCCAGCAGCAAGGACAGATTCTCCTACGAGCAGTACTTC. As protein: CASSKDRFSYEQYF.

This chain links TRBV5-1 with TRBJ2-2; weak D call: TRBD2 (7 bases). The ends were cut back, 1 base at V and 6 bases at J, with 10 bases in the middle. The CDR3 runs to 14 residues. Germline values: CDR1 SGHRS, CDR2 YFSETQ. The CDR3 coding sequence is TGCGCCAGCAGCTTGAACGGGGGGCCCGGGGAGCTGTTTTTT. Translation gives CASSLNGGPGELFF.

The chain employs TRBV19 and TRBJ2-7, with D tentatively TRBD1 (6 bases). This CDR3 region has 13 residues. The germline gives CDR1 LNHDA, CDR2 SQIVND (reference sequence). V was trimmed by 5 bases and J by 4 bases, leaving 12 bases between them. The DNA for the CDR3 is TGTGCCAGTAGTTCCGGGACATCATACGAGCAGTACTTC. Translated: CASSSGTSYEQYF.

The V and J genes are TRBV28 and TRBJ1-6; 10 positions match TRBD1. This CDR3 has 15 residues. V lost 2 bases and J lost 9; bases outside the gene matches: 4. From germline, CDR1 is MDHEN and CDR2 SYDVKM. CDR3 nucleotide sequence: TGTGCCAGCAGTTTACCGGGACAGGGGCGTTCACCCCTCCACTTT. Its translation: CASSLPGQGRSPLHF. Using reference TRBV28 and TRBJ1-6 for the parts outside the CDR3, the full variable domain is DVKVTQSSRYLVKRTGEKVFLECVQDMDHENMFWYRQDPGLGLRLIYFSYDVKMKEKGDIPEGYSVSREKKERFSLILESASTNQTSMYLCASSLPGQGRSPLHFGNGTRLTVT.

The rearrangement joins TRBV1 to TRBJ2-5; TRBD2 was called by the table and not checked on the DNA. TRBV1 is shown as a pseudogene. The CDR3 length is 17 residues. The CDR3 reads CTSSQGLTPNHQETQYF. The CDR3 DNA is TGCACCAGCAGCCAAGGGTTAACTCCGAATCACCAAGAGACCCAGTACTTC.

This clone was counted once. This rearrangement joins TRBV6-5 to TRBJ1-1, with D maybe TRBD1 (6 bases). The CDR3 is 15 amino acids. Germline loops: CDR1 MNHEY, CDR2 SVGAGI. V lost 7 bases, J lost 0 bases, and 15 bases lay in between. This chain's CDR3 is CASTPPGGLNTEAFF. For the CDR3, the DNA is TGTGCCAGCACCCCCCCCGGGGGGCTGAACACTGAAGCTTTCTTT.

The chain has TRBV24-1 and TRBJ1-1; D is uncertain. The CDR3 totals 13 residues. V was clipped by 5 bases and J by 2 bases, with 8 bases between them. Looked up from germline, CDR1 is KGHDR and CDR2 is SFDVKD. CDR3 sequence: CATSGRVNTEAFF. CDR3 DNA sequence: TGTGCCACCAGTGGTCGCGTCAACACTGAAGCTTTCTTT.